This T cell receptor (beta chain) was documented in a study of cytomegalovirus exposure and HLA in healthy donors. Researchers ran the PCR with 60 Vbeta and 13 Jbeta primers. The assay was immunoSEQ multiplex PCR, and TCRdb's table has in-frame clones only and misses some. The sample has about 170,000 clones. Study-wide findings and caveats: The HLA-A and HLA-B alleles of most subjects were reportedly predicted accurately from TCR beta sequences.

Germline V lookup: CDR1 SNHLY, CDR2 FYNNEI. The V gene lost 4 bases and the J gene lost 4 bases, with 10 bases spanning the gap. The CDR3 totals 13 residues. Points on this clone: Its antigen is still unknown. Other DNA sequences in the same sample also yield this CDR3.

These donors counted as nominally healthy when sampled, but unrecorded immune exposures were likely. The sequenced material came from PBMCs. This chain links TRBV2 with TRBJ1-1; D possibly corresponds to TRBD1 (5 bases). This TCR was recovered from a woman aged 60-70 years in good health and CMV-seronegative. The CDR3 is CASSGGRGTEAFF. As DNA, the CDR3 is TGTGCCAGCAGTGGAGGGAGGGGCACTGAAGCTTTCTTT.